The rows below give T cell receptor beta chains drawn from one sample of a study of T cell repertoires in cytomegalovirus infection. One entry per CDR3 protein, called by TCRdb with MiXCR from the reads. Of 150,000 or so distinct CDR3 sequences listed, 6.5% are singletons. Sample: PBMCs. The receptor set was obtained from a human donor in good health (CMV status not recorded). Some clones in this sample may be carry-over from other donors' samples. Each CDR3 is given with its conserved first and last residue. Each record gives: J gene, V gene, D gene, clone size, CDR3 DNA, CDR3 protein. The D gene is left open where the match is weak. Only some rows state a clone size, as once, few, many or a class for expanded clones.

>TRBJ2-1|TRBV4-3|.|many
TGCGCCAGCAGCCGCTCTAAGGGTTTCTCCTACAATGAGCAGTTCTTC
CASSRSKGFSYNEQFF
>TRBJ1-2|TRBV6-6|.|.
TGTGCCAGCAGTCCGGCCTACCCCTCGACAGTAGGGGATGGCTACACCTTC
CASSPAYPSTVGDGYTF
>TRBJ2-2|TRBV29-1|TRBD1|many
TGCAGCGTGGGACAGGGGGCCGACACCGGGGAGCTGTTTTTT
CSVGQGADTGELFF
>TRBJ2-6|TRBV2|.|few
TGTGCCAGCAGTTTAGACAGCGCCTCTGGGGCCAACGTCCTGACTTTC
CASSLDSASGANVLTF
>TRBJ2-1|TRBV11-3|.|.
TGTGCCAGCAGCTGGGCTGGTAGGGGGGAGAACAATGAGCAGTTCTTC
CASSWAGRGENNEQFF
>TRBJ2-4|TRBV20-1|.|.
TGCAGTGCTAGACCCACTACTGGACAAGCAAACATTCAGTACTTC
CSARPTTGQANIQYF
>TRBJ2-6|TRBV7-2|TRBD1|many
TGTGCCAGCAGGCCCGGGACAGGGGGGTCTGGGGCCAACGTCCTGACTTTC
CASRPGTGGSGANVLTF
>TRBJ1-2|TRBV19|TRBD1|.
TGTGCCAGTTGCACAGGGGGCGCTTATGGCTACACCTTC
CASCTGGAYGYTF
>TRBJ2-7|TRBV6-2/TRBV6-3|TRBD1|many
TGTGCCAGCAGTCCCGGACAGGGCGAGCAGTACTTC
CASSPGQGEQYF
>TRBJ2-6|TRBV7-2|.|many
TGTGCCAGCAGCCCGCAAGGGGCCAACGTCCTGACTTTC
CASSPQGANVLTF
>TRBJ2-7|TRBV7-9|.|many
TGTGCCAGCAGCCCCAGAGGGGGTCGGTACGAGCAGTACTTC
CASSPRGGRYEQYF
>TRBJ2-1|TRBV2|.|few
TGTGCCAGCAGTGATTCGATGAGTGGCAATGAGCAGTTCTTC
CASSDSMSGNEQFF
>TRBJ1-1|TRBV6-2/TRBV6-3|.|few
TGTGCCAGCAGCACCGGGACGGGAGCTTTCTTT
CASSTGTGAFF
>TRBJ1-2|TRBV27|.|many
TGTGCCAGCAGTCCCGGGCCCTATGGCTACACCTTC
CASSPGPYGYTF
>TRBJ2-2|TRBV20-1|TRBD1|.
TGCAGTGCTAGGGGAAAGGGGGCGGTCGGGGAGCTGTTTTTT
CSARGKGAVGELFF
>TRBJ1-5|TRBV28|TRBD1|many
TGTGCCAGCACTCTACTGAGACAGGGCGAAAATAATCAGCCCCAGCATTTT
CASTLLRQGENNQPQHF
>TRBJ2-1|TRBV7-2|.|many
TGTGCCAGCAGCTTAGTTGCCATCGGCTCCTACAATGAGCAGTTCTTC
CASSLVAIGSYNEQFF
>TRBJ2-2|TRBV18|TRBD2|many
TGTGCCAGCTCACCATTGGAACCTAGCGGCACCGGGGAGCTGTTTTTT
CASSPLEPSGTGELFF
>TRBJ1-5|TRBV20-1|.|many
TGCAGTGCTAGTGGACAGCAAGTGAGCAATCAGCCCCAGCATTTT
CSASGQQVSNQPQHF
>TRBJ2-7|TRBV7-2|.|many
TGTGCCAGCAGCTTAGCTGGGACGGTCTACGAGCAGTACTTC
CASSLAGTVYEQYF
>TRBJ2-7|TRBV4-3|.|many
TGCGCCAGCAGCCAAGCTCAGGGGAGTTCCTACGAGCAGTACTTC
CASSQAQGSSYEQYF
>TRBJ2-3|TRBV2|.|few
TGTGCCAGCACGCCGGACACAGATACGCAGTATTTT
CASTPDTDTQYF
>TRBJ1-1|TRBV19|.|.
TGTGCCAGTAGTATAGGGGACAACATGAACACTGAAGCTTTCTTT
CASSIGDNMNTEAFF
>TRBJ2-5|TRBV27|.|many
TGTGCCAGCAGTCGGGACTCCCCGAGAGGGACCCAGTACTTC
CASSRDSPRGTQYF
>TRBJ1-2|TRBV7-9|.|many
TGTGCCAGCAGGACAGCAACTTCTGCCTATGGCTACACCTTC
CASRTATSAYGYTF
>TRBJ1-1|TRBV6-2/TRBV6-3|.|many
TGTGCCAGCAGTTACTTCAGGAGTGAAGCTTTCTTT
CASSYFRSEAFF
>TRBJ2-5|TRBV7-2|TRBD2|many
TGTGCCAGCAGCCCCCACGGGCGGGGGGCATGGGAGACCCAGTACTTC
CASSPHGRGAWETQYF
>TRBJ2-3|TRBV18|.|many
TGTGCCAGCTCACCTGGACTCCTTAGATTAAGCACAGATACGCAGTATTTT
CASSPGLLRLSTDTQYF
>TRBJ2-1|TRBV7-2|.|many
TGTGCCAGCAGCTTAGTCCGGATGTCCTACAATGAGCAGTTCTTC
CASSLVRMSYNEQFF
>TRBJ2-7|TRBV29-1|TRBD1|many
TGCAGCGTATCCGGGACAGGGGCCTACGAGCAGTACTTC
CSVSGTGAYEQYF
>TRBJ1-1|TRBV6-5|.|many
TGTGCCAGCAGGGGAGAGACTGAAGCTTTCTTT
CASRGETEAFF
>TRBJ2-7|TRBV10-3|TRBD1|few
TGTGCCATCAGTCGGACAGGGGGCGAGCAGTACTTC
CAISRTGGEQYF
>TRBJ2-1|TRBV7-2|.|many
TGTGCCAGCAGCTCGCCATACAATGAGCAGTTCTTC
CASSSPYNEQFF
>TRBJ1-1|TRBV29-1|TRBD1|many
TGCAGCGTTTGGGCAGGGGGGATGAACACTGAAGCTTTCTTT
CSVWAGGMNTEAFF
>TRBJ2-4|TRBV7-9|.|many
TGTGCCAGCAGCTTACTGACCGTAGCCAAAAACATTCAGTACTTC
CASSLLTVAKNIQYF
>TRBJ2-7|TRBV28|.|few
TGTGCCAGCATCAATCCGCAGGGGACCTACGAGCAGTACTTC
CASINPQGTYEQYF
>TRBJ2-4|TRBV12-3/TRBV12-4|TRBD2|many
TGTGCCAGCAGTCCCTCGCGGGAGGTAAACATTCAGTACTTC
CASSPSREVNIQYF
>TRBJ1-3|TRBV20-1|.|few
TGCAGTGCTAGAGATGGGGGTAACTCTGGAAACACCATATATTTT
CSARDGGNSGNTIYF